The 9 T cell receptor beta chains reported below all come from one sample, sequenced in a study of T cell clonotyping in hematopoietic cell transplantation. Generated by immunoSEQ multiplex PCR, the TCRdb table keeps only in-frame clones and is missing some. The repertoire has 7,000 or so clones, nearly 99% of them found once; the top ten carry under 0.65%. The starting material was PBMCs, obtained 30 days after allogeneic stem cell transplant. These receptors all come from a male patient between 60 and 69 years old who had an allogeneic stem cell transplant from a related donor, so the T cells may come from the graft donor. Some clones in this sample may be carry-over from other donors' samples.

The genes are TRBV2 and TRBJ1-6; D call uncertain. This CDR3 has 13 amino acids. Deletions cut 7 bases from V and 6 bases from J, with 10 bases between. Germline V gives CDR1 SNHLY, CDR2 FYNNEI. CDR3 residues: CASTVEGNSPLHF. As DNA, the CDR3 is TGTGCCAGCACTGTGGAGGGTAATTCACCCCTCCACTTT.

The genes are TRBV19 and TRBJ1-2; D gene ambiguous. The CDR3 loop spans 13 amino acids. V gave up 5 bases and J gave up 5 bases, with 12 bases separating them. CDR1 is LNHDA, CDR2 SQIVND, per germline (reference sequence). The CDR3 coding sequence is TGTGCCAGTAGTCTTCCAGGTGATTATGGCTACACCTTC. Translation gives CASSLPGDYGYTF.

The rearrangement joins TRBV18 to TRBJ2-7; 7 bases match TRBD1. This CDR3 has 14 residues. Germline CDR1 reads KGHSH; CDR2 reads LQKENI. Trimming removed 5 bases from V and 6 bases from J; junction bases left unmatched: 10. The CDR3 loop reads CASSARDSDSEQYF. The DNA of the CDR3 is TGTGCCAGCTCAGCCCGGGACAGCGACTCCGAGCAGTACTTC.

V gene TRBV12-5 combines with J gene TRBJ2-5; 15 nucleotides match TRBD2. V lost 6 bases to trimming and J lost 4 bases; unmatched junction nucleotides: 6. This CDR3 region has 16 residues. In germline, CDR1 is LGHNT, CDR2 FRNRAP. CDR3 in DNA: TGTGCTAGTGGGCCCGGACTAGCGGGGGGGGTAGAGACCCAGTACTTC. This encodes CASGPGLAGGVETQYF.

The chain has TRBV5-1 and TRBJ2-2, with D perhaps TRBD1 or TRBD2 (6 bases each). This CDR3 region has 15 residues. V lost 2 bases and J lost 1, with 9 bases in between. Germline CDR1 reads SGHRS; CDR2 reads YFSETQ. CDR3 sequence (DNA): TGCGCCAGCAGCTTTGGAGGGGGGAACACCGGGGAGCTGTTTTTT. This sequence encodes CASSFGGGNTGELFF. The variable domain in full, completed from reference TRBV5-1 and TRBJ2-2, reads KAGVTQTPRYLIKTRGQQVTLSCSPISGHRSVSWYQQTPGQGLQFLFEYFSETQRNKGNFPGRFSGRQFSNSRSEMNVSTLELGDSALYLCASSFGGGNTGELFFGEGSRLTVL.

The chain combines TRBV2 with TRBJ1-1; unclear D gene. With 4 bases removed from V and 5 bases from J, the gap between germline ends came to 11 bases. CDR1 is SNHLY and CDR2 is FYNNEI in the germline V gene. The CDR3 has 13 residues. The CDR3 sequence: CASSGVTGTEAFF. The CDR3 coding sequence is TGTGCCAGCAGTGGGGTAACTGGGACTGAAGCTTTCTTT.

The chain uses TRBV7-8 and TRBJ2-1; possible D gene TRBD2, 6 bases. The CDR3 covers 17 residues. Germline values: CDR1 SGHVS, CDR2 FQNEAQ. Trimming took 6 bases from V and 1 from J, leaving 19 bases between them. The CDR3 reads CASRQTMGGVSYNEQFF. CDR3 bases: TGTGCCAGCAGACAGACGATGGGGGGTGTGTCCTACAATGAGCAGTTCTTC. The variable domain in full, completed from reference TRBV7-8 and TRBJ2-1, reads GAGVSQSPRYKVAKRGQDVALRCDPISGHVSLFWYQQALGQGPEFLTYFQNEAQLDKSGLPSDRFFAERPEGSVSTLKIQRTQQEDSAVYLCASRQTMGGVSYNEQFFGPGTRLTVL.

This sequence joins TRBV5-1 and TRBJ2-7; 8 bases map to TRBD1. Germline V lookup: CDR1 SGHRS, CDR2 YFSETQ. The CDR3 is 15 amino acids. Losses at the gene ends were 3 bases for V and 0 bases for J; bases not matched to a gene: 5. This CDR3 reads CASSSTGVLSYEQYF. Written as DNA, the CDR3 is TGCGCCAGCAGCTCGACAGGGGTCCTCTCCTACGAGCAGTACTTC.

The chain carries TRBV11-1 and TRBJ2-3; 7 nucleotides match TRBD1. After removal of 5 bases from V and 2 bases from J, the junction contained 4 bases not matched to a gene. Looked up from germline, CDR1 is SGHAT and CDR2 is FQDESV (reference sequence). CDR3 size: 14 residues. The CDR3 loop reads CASSPDRNTDTQYF. The CDR3 coding sequence is TGTGCCAGCAGCCCGGACAGGAACACAGATACGCAGTATTTT.